The subject of this entry is one T cell receptor (beta chain). As yet, its antigen is unknown. This sample was included in a study of OX40 agonist ivuxolimab in advanced cancers. Study-level information: Patients were infused with ivuxolimab every 2 weeks at 0.01 to 10 mg/kg. Partial responses were recorded for three patients, including one with hepatocellular carcinoma and two with cutaneous melanoma. Whole-study results and caveats: More expanded clones were found, on average, in CD8+ than in CD4+ T cells.

Germline CDR1 reads MDHEN; CDR2 reads SYDVKM. V was pared by 5 bases and J by 3 bases, with 17 bases between. The CDR3 has 15 amino acids. Data came from immunoSEQ multiplex PCR; TCRdb stores just in-frame clones and leaves some out. The repertoire consists of 20,000 to 25,000 clones, with around 67% occurring once and the leading ten covering around 18%. Source: CD4+ or CD8+ T cells sorted from blood, taken in a trial of the OX40 agonist ivuxolimab. The origin of this receptor is an adult with an advanced solid tumor such as melanoma, head and neck, liver or kidney cancer. The chain joins TRBV28 to TRBJ2-7, with D possibly being TRBD2 (5 bases). CDR3: CASSTGLAHDYEQYF. The CDR3 nucleotides are TGTGCCAGCAGTACTGGACTCGCTCACGACTACGAGCAGTACTTC.